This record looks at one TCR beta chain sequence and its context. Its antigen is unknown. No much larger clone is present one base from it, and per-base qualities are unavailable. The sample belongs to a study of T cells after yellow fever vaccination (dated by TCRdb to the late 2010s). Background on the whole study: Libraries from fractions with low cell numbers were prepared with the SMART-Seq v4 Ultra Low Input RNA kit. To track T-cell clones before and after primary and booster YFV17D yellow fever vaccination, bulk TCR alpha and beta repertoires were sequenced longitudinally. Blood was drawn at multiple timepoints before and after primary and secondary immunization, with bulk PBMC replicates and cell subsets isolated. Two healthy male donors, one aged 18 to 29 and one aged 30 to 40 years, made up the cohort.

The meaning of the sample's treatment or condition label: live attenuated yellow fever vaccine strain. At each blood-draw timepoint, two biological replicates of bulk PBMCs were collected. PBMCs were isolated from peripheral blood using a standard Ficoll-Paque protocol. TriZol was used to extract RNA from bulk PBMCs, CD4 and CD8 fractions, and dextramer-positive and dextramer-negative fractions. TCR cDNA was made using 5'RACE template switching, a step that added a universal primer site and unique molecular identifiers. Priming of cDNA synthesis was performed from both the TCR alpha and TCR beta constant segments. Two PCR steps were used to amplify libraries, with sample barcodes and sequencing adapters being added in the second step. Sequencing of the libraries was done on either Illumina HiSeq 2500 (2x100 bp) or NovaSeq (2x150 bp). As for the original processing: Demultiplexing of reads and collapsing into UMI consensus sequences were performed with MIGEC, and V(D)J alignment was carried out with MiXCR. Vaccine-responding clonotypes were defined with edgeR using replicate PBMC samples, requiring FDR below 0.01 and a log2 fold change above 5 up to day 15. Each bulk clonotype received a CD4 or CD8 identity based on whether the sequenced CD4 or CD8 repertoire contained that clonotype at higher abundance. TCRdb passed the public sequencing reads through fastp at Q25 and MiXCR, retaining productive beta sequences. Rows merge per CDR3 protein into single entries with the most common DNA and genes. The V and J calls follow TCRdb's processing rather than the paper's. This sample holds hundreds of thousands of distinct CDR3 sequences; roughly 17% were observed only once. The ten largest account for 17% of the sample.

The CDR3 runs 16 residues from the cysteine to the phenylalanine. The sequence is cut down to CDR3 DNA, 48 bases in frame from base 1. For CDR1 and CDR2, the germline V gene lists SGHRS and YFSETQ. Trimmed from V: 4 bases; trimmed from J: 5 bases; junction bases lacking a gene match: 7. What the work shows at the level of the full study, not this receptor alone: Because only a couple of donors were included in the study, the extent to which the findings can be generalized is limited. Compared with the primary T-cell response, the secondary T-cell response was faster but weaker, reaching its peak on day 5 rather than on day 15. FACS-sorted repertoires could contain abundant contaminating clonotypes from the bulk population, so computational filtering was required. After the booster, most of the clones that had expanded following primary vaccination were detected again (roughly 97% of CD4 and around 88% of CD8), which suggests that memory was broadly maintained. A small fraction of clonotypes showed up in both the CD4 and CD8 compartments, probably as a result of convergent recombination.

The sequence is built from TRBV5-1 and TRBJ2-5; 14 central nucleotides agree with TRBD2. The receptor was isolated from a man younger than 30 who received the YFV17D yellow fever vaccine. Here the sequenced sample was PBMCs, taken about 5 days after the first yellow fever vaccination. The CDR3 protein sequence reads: CASSAGTSGGKETQYF. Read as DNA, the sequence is TGCGCCAGCAGCGCCGGGACTAGCGGGGGTAAGGAGACCCAGTACTTC.